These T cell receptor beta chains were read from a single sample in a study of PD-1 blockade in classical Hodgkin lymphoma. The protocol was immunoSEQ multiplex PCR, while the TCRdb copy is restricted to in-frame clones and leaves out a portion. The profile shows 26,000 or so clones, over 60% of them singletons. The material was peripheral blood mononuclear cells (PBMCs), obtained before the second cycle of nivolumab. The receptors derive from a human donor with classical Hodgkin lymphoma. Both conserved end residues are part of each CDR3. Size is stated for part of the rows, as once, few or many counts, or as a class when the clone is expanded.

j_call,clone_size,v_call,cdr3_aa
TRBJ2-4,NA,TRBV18,CASSPPSLAKNIQYF
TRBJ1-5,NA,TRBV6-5,CASGTGGHQPQHF
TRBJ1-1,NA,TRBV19,CASKQGVNEAFF
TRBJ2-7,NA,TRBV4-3,CASSQVGQGSYEQYF
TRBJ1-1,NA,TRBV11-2,CASSLDGTTEAFF
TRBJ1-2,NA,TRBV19,CASSIEGLYGYTF
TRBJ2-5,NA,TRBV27,CASKPRNSLEETQYF
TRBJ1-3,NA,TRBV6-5,CASRSGPSGNTIYF
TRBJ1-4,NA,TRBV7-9,CASSWVGGDEKLFF
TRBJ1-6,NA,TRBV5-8,CASSFDSAVSPLHF
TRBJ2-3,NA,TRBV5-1,CASSLASSGFTDTQYF
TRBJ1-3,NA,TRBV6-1,CATARGQGADTIYF
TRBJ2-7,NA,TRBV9,CASSVDGTRGNEQYF
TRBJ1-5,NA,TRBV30,CAWSVAGGRAHQPQHF
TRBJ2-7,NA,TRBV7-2,CASSFSSYEQYF
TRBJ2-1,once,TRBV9,CASSVKTSGYNEQFF
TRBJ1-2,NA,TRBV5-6,CASIDLWAGYGYTF
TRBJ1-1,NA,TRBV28,CASHAVNTEAFF
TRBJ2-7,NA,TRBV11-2,CASTQGWDTSYEQYF
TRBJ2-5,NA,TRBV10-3,CAIRQGETQYF
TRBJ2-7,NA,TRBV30,CAWSVGWGGEQYF
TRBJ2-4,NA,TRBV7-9,CASSPVGTKNIQYF